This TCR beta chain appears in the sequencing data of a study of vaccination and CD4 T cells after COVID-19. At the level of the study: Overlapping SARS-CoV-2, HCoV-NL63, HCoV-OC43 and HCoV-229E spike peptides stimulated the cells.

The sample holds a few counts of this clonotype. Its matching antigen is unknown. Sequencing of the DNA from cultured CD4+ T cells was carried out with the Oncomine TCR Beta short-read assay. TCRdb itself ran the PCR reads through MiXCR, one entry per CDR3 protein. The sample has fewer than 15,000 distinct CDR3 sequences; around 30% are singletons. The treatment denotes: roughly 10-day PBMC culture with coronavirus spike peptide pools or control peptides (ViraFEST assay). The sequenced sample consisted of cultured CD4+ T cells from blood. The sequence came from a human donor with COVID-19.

CDR3 nucleotides: TGTGCCATCAGTGAGTCGATAGCCTACGAGCAGTACTTC. It codes for CAISESIAYEQYF. The genes are TRBV10-3 and TRBJ2-7; no clear D gene. The CDR3 spans 13 residues. The V end was cut by 0 bases, the J end by 2 bases, with 5 bases between. Germline V lookup: CDR1 ENHRY, CDR2 SYGVKD.